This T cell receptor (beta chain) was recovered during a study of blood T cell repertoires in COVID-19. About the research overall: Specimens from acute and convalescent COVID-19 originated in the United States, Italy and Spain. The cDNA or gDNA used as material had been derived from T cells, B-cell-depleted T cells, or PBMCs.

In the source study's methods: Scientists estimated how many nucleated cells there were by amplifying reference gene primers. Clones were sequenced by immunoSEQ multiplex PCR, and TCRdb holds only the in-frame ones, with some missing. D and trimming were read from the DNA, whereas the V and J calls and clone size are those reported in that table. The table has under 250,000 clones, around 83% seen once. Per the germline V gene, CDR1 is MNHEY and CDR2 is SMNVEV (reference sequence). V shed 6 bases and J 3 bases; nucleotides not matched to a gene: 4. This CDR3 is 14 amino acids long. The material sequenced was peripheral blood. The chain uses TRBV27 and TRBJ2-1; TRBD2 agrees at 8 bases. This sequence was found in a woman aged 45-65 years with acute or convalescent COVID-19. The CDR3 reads CASRTGGIYNEQFF. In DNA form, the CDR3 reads TGTGCCAGCAGAACGGGAGGGATCTACAATGAGCAGTTCTTC.